This T cell receptor (beta chain) was captured by sequencing in a study of OX40 agonist ivuxolimab in advanced cancers. At the level of the study: At 0.01 to 10 mg/kg, ivuxolimab was administered intravenously to patients every 2 weeks. Study-wide results and limits: Specificity for antigen went undetermined in the expanded peripheral T cells. CD8+ T cells were the subset that, on average, had more expanded clones than CD4+.

Sequencing used immunoSEQ multiplex PCR; TCRdb keeps in-frame clones, though not all of them. The sample yields around 40,000 clones, about 80% seen once. A remark on this clone: What it binds is not known.

Blood specimens came from baseline, cycle 4 day 1, and cycle 7 day 1. This CDR3 region has 15 residues. Germline trimming cut 3 bases from V and 0 bases from J; bases unmatched to any gene: 2. Germline CDR1 and CDR2: KGHSH and LQKENI. This clonotype originated in an adult with an advanced solid tumor such as melanoma, head and neck, liver or kidney cancer. The sequencing here drew on CD4+ or CD8+ T cells sorted from blood, taken in a trial of the OX40 agonist ivuxolimab. The rearrangement uses TRBV18 and TRBJ2-7; the match to TRBD2 covers 10 bases. The CDR3 DNA reads TGTGCCAGCTCACCCGGGACTAGCGCCTCCTACGAGCAGTACTTC. Translation: CASSPGTSASYEQYF.